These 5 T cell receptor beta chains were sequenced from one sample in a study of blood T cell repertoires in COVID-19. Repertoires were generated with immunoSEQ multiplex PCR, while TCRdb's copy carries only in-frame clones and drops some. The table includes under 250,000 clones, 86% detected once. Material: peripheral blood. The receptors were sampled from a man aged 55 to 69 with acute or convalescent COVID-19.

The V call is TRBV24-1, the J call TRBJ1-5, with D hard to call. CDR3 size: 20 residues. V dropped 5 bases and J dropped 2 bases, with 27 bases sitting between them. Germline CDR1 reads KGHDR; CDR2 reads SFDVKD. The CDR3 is CATSASPSSGWGVGNQPQHF. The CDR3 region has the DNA TGTGCCACCAGTGCTTCCCCTAGCAGCGGATGGGGTGTAGGCAATCAGCCCCAGCATTTT.

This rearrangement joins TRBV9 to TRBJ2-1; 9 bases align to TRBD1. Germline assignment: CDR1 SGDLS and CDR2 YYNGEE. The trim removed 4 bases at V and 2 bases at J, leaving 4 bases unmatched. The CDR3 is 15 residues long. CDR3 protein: CASSLQGAPYNEQFF. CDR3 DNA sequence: TGTGCCAGCAGCCTACAGGGGGCTCCCTACAATGAGCAGTTCTTC.

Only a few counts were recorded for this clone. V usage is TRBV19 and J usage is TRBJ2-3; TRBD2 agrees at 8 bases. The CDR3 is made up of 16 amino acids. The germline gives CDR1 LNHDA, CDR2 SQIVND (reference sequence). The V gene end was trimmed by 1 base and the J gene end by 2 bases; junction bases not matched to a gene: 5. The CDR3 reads CASSIGKRGTTDTQYF. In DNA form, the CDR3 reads TGTGCCAGTAGTATAGGCAAGCGGGGGACCACAGATACGCAGTATTTT.

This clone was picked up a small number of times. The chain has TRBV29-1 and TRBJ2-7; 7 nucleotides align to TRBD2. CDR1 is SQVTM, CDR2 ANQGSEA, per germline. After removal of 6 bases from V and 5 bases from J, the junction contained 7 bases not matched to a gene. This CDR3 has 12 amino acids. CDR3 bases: TGCAGCGTAAACGACGGGAGGCACGAGCAGTACTTC. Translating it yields CSVNDGRHEQYF.

The CDR3 sequence is CAWKAVRGAGELFF. The CDR3 coding sequence is TGTGCCTGGAAGGCCGTCAGGGGGGCCGGGGAGCTGTTTTTT. V gene TRBV30 combines with J gene TRBJ2-2; D perhaps matches TRBD1 (7 bases). The CDR3 extends over 14 amino acids. CDR1 is GTSNPN, CDR2 SVGIG, per germline (reference sequence). V was trimmed by 4 bases and J by 6 bases, leaving 15 bases between them.